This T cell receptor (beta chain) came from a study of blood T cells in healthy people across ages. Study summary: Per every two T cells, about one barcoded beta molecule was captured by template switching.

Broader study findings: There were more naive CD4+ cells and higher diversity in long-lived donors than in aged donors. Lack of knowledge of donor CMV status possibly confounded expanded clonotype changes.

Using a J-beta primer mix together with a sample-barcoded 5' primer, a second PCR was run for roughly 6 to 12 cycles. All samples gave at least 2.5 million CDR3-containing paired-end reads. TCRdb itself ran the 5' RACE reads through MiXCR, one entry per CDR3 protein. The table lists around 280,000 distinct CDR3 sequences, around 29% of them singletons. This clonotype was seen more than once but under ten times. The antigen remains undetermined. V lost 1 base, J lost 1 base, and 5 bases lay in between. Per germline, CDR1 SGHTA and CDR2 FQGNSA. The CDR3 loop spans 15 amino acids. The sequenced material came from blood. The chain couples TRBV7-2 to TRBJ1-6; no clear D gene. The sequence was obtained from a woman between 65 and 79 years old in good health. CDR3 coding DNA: TGTGCCAGCAGCTTAGGACGTTCCTATAATTCACCCCTCCACTTT. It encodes CASSLGRSYNSPLHF. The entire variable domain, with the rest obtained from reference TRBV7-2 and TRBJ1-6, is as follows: GAGVSQSPSNKVTEKGKDVELRCDPISGHTALYWYRQSLGQGLEFLIYFQGNSAPDKSGLPSDRFSAERTGGSVSTLTIQRTQQEDSAVYLCASSLGRSYNSPLHFGNGTRLTVT.